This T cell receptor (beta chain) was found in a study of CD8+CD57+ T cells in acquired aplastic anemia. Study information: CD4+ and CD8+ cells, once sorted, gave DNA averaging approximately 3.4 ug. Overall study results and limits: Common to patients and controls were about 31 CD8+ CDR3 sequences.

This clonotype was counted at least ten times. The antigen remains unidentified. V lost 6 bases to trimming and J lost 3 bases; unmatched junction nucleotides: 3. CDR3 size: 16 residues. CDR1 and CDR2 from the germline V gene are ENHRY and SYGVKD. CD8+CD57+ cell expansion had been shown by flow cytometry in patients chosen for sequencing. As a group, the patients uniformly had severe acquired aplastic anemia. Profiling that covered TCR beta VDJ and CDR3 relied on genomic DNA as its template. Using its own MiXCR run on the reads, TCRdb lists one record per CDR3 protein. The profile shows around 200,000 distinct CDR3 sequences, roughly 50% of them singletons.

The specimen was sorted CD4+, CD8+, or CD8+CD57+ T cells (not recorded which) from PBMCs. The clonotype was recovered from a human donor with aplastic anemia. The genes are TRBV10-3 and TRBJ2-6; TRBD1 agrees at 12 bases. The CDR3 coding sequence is TGTGCCATCAGGGGACAGGGGGCGGGTGGGGCCAACGTCCTGACTTTC. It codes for CAIRGQGAGGANVLTF.